This is a list of T cell receptor beta chains from one sample in a study of cytomegalovirus exposure and HLA in healthy donors. Produced via immunoSEQ multiplex PCR; TCRdb's table is partial and in-frame only. Here the sample spans about 150,000 clones, roughly three quarters being singletons. Input material: PBMCs. The receptors were gathered from a man aged 25-45 years in good health and CMV-seronegative. Each CDR3 is given with its conserved first and last residue. The D gene is left open where the match is weak. Expanded clones get a size class; other rows say once, few or many, or leave the size out.

>.|.|TRBV6-1|TRBJ2-1
TGTGCCAGCAGTGATTGGGCGGGGCAGGGATACAATGAGCAGTTCTTC
CASSDWAGQGYNEQFF
>.|.|TRBV19|TRBJ1-5
TGTGCCAGTCATAATTCCGGGTATCAGCCCCAGCATTTT
CASHNSGYQPQHF
>.|.|TRBV9|TRBJ2-7
TGTGCCAGCAGCGTAGGAGAAGGCGGGGTCTACGAGCAGTACTTC
CASSVGEGGVYEQYF
>.|.|TRBV5-1|TRBJ1-1
TGCGCCAGCAGCCTCGCGGGGACCGGGGCGAACACTGAAGCTTTCTTT
CASSLAGTGANTEAFF
>.|TRBD2|TRBV7-9|TRBJ2-1
TGTGCCAGCAGCTTCTCAATTAGCGGGAGGAGCCATGAGCAGTTCTTC
CASSFSISGRSHEQFF
>.|TRBD2|TRBV11-2|TRBJ2-3
TGTGCCAGCAGTTTAGCGGGAGGGGTCCCAGATACGCAGTATTTT
CASSLAGGVPDTQYF
>.|TRBD2|TRBV2|TRBJ2-3
TGTGCCAGCAGTCCTCGGGAGGGCCGTACAGATACGCAGTATTTT
CASSPREGRTDTQYF
>few|.|TRBV1|TRBJ2-7
TGCACCAGCAGCCAAGGTCCGAGACTAGAAAGGCCCTACGAGCAGTACTTC
CTSSQGPRLERPYEQYF
>once|.|TRBV6-1|TRBJ2-7
TGTGCCAGCAGTGAACCCGGCCAGGCCTACGAGCAGTACTTC
CASSEPGQAYEQYF
>.|TRBD2|TRBV5-1|TRBJ2-1
TGCGCCAGCAGCCGTACCCTGTCTAGCGGGAGTACCCCCTCCTACAATGAGCAGTTCTTC
CASSRTLSSGSTPSYNEQFF
>.|TRBD2|TRBV18|TRBJ2-1
TGTGCCAGCTCACCGGTTGGGGGACTAGCGGGGGACAATGAGCAGTTCTTC
CASSPVGGLAGDNEQFF
>once|TRBD2|TRBV7-8|TRBJ2-1
TGTGCCAGCAGCTCGACTAGCGGCTACAATGAGCAGTTCTTC
CASSSTSGYNEQFF
>.|.|TRBV6-1|TRBJ1-5
TGTGCCAGCAGTGCGGGGGTTATTGCCCAGCATTTT
CASSAGVIAQHF
>.|TRBD2|TRBV7-2|TRBJ2-5
TGTGCCAGCAGCTCGCCTAGCGGGATAGGAGAGACCCAGTACTTC
CASSSPSGIGETQYF
>.|TRBD2|TRBV18|TRBJ2-7
TGTGCCAGCTCACCATCCGGGACTAGCGGGAGGGGCGAGCAGTACTTC
CASSPSGTSGRGEQYF
>.|TRBD1|TRBV19|TRBJ1-5
TGTGCCAGTAGTACAACAGGGGCCGGACGAGGGAATCAGCCCCAGCATTTT
CASSTTGAGRGNQPQHF
>.|.|TRBV2|TRBJ2-3
TGTGCCAGCAGTGAACGCGCTAGTCCAGATACGCAGTATTTT
CASSERASPDTQYF
>few|.|TRBV5-4|TRBJ2-3
TGTGCCATCAACCAAGGCGGGACGGCGAGCACAGATACGCAGTATTTT
CAINQGGTASTDTQYF
>.|TRBD2|TRBV27|TRBJ2-1
TGTGCCAGCAGGGAGCTAGCGGGAGCACCCAATGAGCAGTTCTTC
CASRELAGAPNEQFF
>.|.|TRBV5-5|TRBJ2-5
TGTGCCAGCAGCCCCCCAGGGGAGACCCAGTACTTC
CASSPPGETQYF
>.|.|TRBV6-6|TRBJ1-1
TGTGCCAGCAGTTACTTGAGGAACATGAACACTGAAGCTTTCTTT
CASSYLRNMNTEAFF
>.|.|TRBV13|TRBJ2-2
TGTGCCAGCAGCTGGTGGGGAGTTGTCGGGGAGCTGTTTTTT
CASSWWGVVGELFF
>few|.|TRBV7-8|TRBJ2-3
TGTGCCAGCAGATCAGATGGGCTCGTCGCAGATACGCAGTATTTT
CASRSDGLVADTQYF
>.|TRBD2|TRBV5-1|TRBJ2-3
TGCGCCAGCAGCTTGGTTGGGACTAGCGGGAGGGAAGATACGCAGTATTTT
CASSLVGTSGREDTQYF